This is a list of T cell receptor beta chains from one sample in a study of CD8 T cells in Susac syndrome. TCRdb ran MiXCR on the immunoSEQ multiplex PCR reads and lists one entry per CDR3 protein. The table records hundreds of thousands of distinct CDR3 sequences, 75% to 90% of them present only once. The sequencing sample was made of CD8+ T cells from PBMCs. The origin of the receptors is a human donor with multiple sclerosis. Both conserved end residues are part of each CDR3. D genes are given only for firm matches. Clone size is not always given. Where it is, it says once, few, many or a class for expanded clones.

V gene	clone size	J gene	D gene	CDR3 protein	CDR3 DNA
TRBV6-1	NA	TRBJ2-3	NA	CASSQAEYTDTQYF	TGTGCCAGCAGTCAAGCGGAGTACACAGATACGCAGTATTTT
TRBV29-1	NA	TRBJ1-4	NA	CSVAPRRSNEKLFF	TGCAGCGTTGCCCCCCGGCGTAGTAATGAAAAACTGTTTTTT
TRBV29-1	NA	TRBJ2-7	TRBD1	CSVLTLIRDRGSEQYF	TGCAGCGTCTTAACCCTAATCCGGGACAGGGGGAGCGAGCAGTACTTC
TRBV9	NA	TRBJ2-5	TRBD1	CASSPGAGQGKETQYF	TGTGCCAGCAGCCCCGGAGCCGGACAGGGGAAAGAGACCCAGTACTTC
TRBV5-1	NA	TRBJ1-1	TRBD1	CASSPTGATEAFF	TGCGCCAGCAGCCCGACAGGGGCCACTGAAGCTTTCTTT
TRBV30	NA	TRBJ1-6	NA	CAWSPDSAGSPLHF	TGTGCCTGGAGCCCCGACAGCGCAGGGTCACCCCTCCACTTT
TRBV2	NA	TRBJ1-5	NA	CASRKTRVGNSNQPQHF	TGTGCCAGCAGAAAGACCAGGGTGGGGAATAGCAATCAGCCCCAGCATTTT
TRBV14	NA	TRBJ2-7	NA	CASSQEEGPYEQYF	TGTGCCAGCAGCCAAGAAGAGGGCCCCTACGAGCAGTACTTC
TRBV5-1	NA	TRBJ2-5	NA	CASSLGWTGEQETQYF	TGCGCCAGCAGCTTGGGGTGGACCGGGGAGCAAGAGACCCAGTACTTC
TRBV29-1	NA	TRBJ2-3	NA	CSARAGGTDTQYF	TGCAGCGCCCGGGCAGGGGGCACAGATACGCAGTATTTT
TRBV20-1	NA	TRBJ2-1	NA	CSARDAERGEQFF	TGCAGTGCTAGAGATGCAGAAAGGGGGGAGCAGTTCTTC
TRBV19	NA	TRBJ2-3	TRBD2	CASSIYFPGTSGPTDTQYF	TGTGCCAGTAGTATATACTTCCCCGGGACTAGCGGACCCACAGATACGCAGTATTTT
TRBV30	NA	TRBJ1-6	TRBD1	CAWSVPPGGNSPLHF	TGTGCCTGGAGTGTTCCTCCAGGGGGGAATTCACCCCTCCACTTT
TRBV28	few	TRBJ2-7	TRBD1	CASRATGVHEQYF	TGTGCCAGCAGGGCTACAGGGGTACACGAGCAGTACTTC
TRBV20-1	NA	TRBJ1-2	NA	CSARDPGANLPNYGYTF	TGCAGTGCTAGAGATCCAGGAGCAAACCTACCTAACTATGGCTACACCTTC
TRBV7-3	NA	TRBJ2-1	TRBD1	CASSPIRGTANEQFF	TGTGCCAGCAGCCCCATTAGGGGGACAGCAAATGAGCAGTTCTTC
TRBV3-1	NA	TRBJ2-2	NA	CASGQPGRYPTGELFF	TGTGCCAGCGGCCAACCGGGACGGTACCCCACCGGGGAGCTGTTTTTT
TRBV6-1	NA	TRBJ1-5	NA	CASTGRASNQPQHF	TGTGCCAGCACGGGGAGGGCGAGCAATCAGCCCCAGCATTTT
TRBV6-2/TRBV6-3	NA	TRBJ1-5	NA	CASSPQDWPQHF	TGTGCCAGCAGTCCCCAAGATTGGCCCCAGCATTTT
TRBV28	NA	TRBJ1-3	NA	CASSLGSGSSGNTIYF	TGTGCCAGCAGTTTAGGGTCAGGGAGCTCTGGAAACACCATATATTTT
TRBV7-2	NA	TRBJ2-7	NA	CASSTPTSEQYF	TGTGCCAGCAGCACACCCACGTCCGAGCAGTACTTC
TRBV20-1	NA	TRBJ2-1	TRBD2	CSARDRKGQTPGLAGEVSYNEQFF	TGCAGTGCTAGAGATCGAAAGGGACAGACACCGGGACTAGCGGGAGAGGTATCCTACAATGAGCAGTTCTTC
TRBV19	once	TRBJ2-7	NA	CASNPGPTYEQYF	TGTGCCTCGAACCCGGGTCCCACATACGAGCAGTACTTC
TRBV19	NA	TRBJ1-1	NA	CASTPWGQLNTEAFF	TGTGCCAGTACGCCGTGGGGTCAGCTGAACACTGAAGCTTTCTTT
TRBV30	once	TRBJ2-5	NA	CAWDGQETQYF	TGTGCCTGGGACGGACAAGAGACCCAGTACTTC
TRBV10-3	NA	TRBJ2-1	TRBD1	CAISDPGQRMGNEQFF	TGTGCCATCAGTGATCCGGGACAGCGGATGGGCAATGAGCAGTTCTTC
TRBV20-1	NA	TRBJ1-5	TRBD1	CSARPTPGQGNQPQHF	TGCAGTGCTAGACCAACCCCGGGACAGGGAAATCAGCCCCAGCATTTT
TRBV19	NA	TRBJ1-4	NA	CASSMGQATNEKLFF	TGTGCCAGTAGTATGGGACAAGCAACTAATGAAAAACTGTTTTTT
TRBV4-1	NA	TRBJ2-1	NA	CASSQVPTTKNEQFF	TGCGCCAGCAGCCAAGTTCCTACCACAAAGAATGAGCAGTTCTTC
TRBV21-1	NA	TRBJ2-6	NA	CASSPADRESRGCGANVLTF	TGTGCCAGCAGCCCCGCTGACAGGGAGTCCCGAGGTTGTGGGGCCAACGTCCTGACTTTC
TRBV5-1	NA	TRBJ2-3	NA	CASSQNLFAGDTQYF	TGCGCCAGCAGCCAGAATCTTTTTGCGGGAGATACGCAGTATTTT